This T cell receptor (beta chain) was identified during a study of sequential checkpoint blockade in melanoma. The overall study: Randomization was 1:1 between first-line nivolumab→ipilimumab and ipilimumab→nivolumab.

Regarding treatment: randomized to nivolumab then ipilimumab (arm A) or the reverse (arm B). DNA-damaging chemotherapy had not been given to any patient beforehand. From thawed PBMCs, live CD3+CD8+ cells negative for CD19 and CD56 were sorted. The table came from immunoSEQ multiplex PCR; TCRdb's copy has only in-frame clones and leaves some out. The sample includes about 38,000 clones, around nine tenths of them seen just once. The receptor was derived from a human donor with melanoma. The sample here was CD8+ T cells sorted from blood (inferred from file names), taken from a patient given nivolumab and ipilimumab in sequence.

DNA for the CDR3: TGTGCCAGTAGATTTGAAGCAGGGGCAGAAGCTTTCTTT. Translating gives CASRFEAGAEAFF. The genes are TRBV19 and TRBJ1-1, with D perhaps matching TRBD1 (6 bases). The V gene's germline CDR1 is LNHDA and CDR2 SQIVND (reference sequence). The CDR3 totals 13 residues. The V end was cut by 6 bases, the J end by 8 bases, with 16 bases between. Supplemented by reference TRBV19 and TRBJ1-1, the full variable domain reads DGGITQSPKYLFRKEGQNVTLSCEQNLNHDAMYWYRQDPGQGLRLIYYSQIVNDFQKGDIAEGYSVSREKKESFPLTVTSAQKNPTAFYLCASRFEAGAEAFFGQGTRLTVV.